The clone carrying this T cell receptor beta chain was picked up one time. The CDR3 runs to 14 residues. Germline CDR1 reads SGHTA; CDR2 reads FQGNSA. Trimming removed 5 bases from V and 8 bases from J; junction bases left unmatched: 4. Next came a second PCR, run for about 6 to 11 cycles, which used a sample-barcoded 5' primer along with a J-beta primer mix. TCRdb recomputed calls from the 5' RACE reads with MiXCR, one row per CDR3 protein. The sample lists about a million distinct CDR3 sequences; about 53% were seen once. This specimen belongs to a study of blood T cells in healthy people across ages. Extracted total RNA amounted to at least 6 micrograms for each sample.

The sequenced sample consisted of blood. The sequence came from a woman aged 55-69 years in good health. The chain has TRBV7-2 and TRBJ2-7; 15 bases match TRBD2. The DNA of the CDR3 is TGTGCCAGCAGCCAGGGACTAGCGGGAGGAAAGCAGTACTTC. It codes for CASSQGLAGGKQYF.